This entry lists 31 T cell receptor beta chains sequenced from one sample in a study of cytomegalovirus exposure and HLA in healthy donors. The repertoire was sequenced with immunoSEQ multiplex PCR; TCRdb's copy has only in-frame clones and lacks some. In the table there are some 150,000 clones, about 88% of which are singletons. The material sequenced was PBMCs. All receptors derive from a man between 18 and 35 years old in good health and CMV-seronegative.

V usage is TRBV19 and J usage is TRBJ2-5; TRBD2 is a possible D gene (6 bases). V lost 0 bases and J lost 2, with 13 bases in between. Germline lookup yields CDR1 LNHDA and CDR2 SQIVND (reference sequence). CDR3 length equals 16 residues. CDR3 amino acids: CASSIDPDAGQETQYF. CDR3 DNA: TGTGCCAGTAGTATAGACCCAGATGCGGGGCAAGAGACCCAGTACTTC.

The chain is built from TRBV5-1 and TRBJ1-4; D gene uncertain. The CDR3 is 15 residues long. CDR1 and CDR2 (germline): SGHRS, YFSETQ. The V gene lost 1 base and the J gene lost 7 bases, with 14 bases spanning the gap. The CDR3 reads CASSLSITEGEKLFF. For the CDR3, the DNA is TGCGCCAGCAGCTTGAGTATCACTGAGGGTGAAAAACTGTTTTTT.

The chain joins TRBV2 to TRBJ1-3; perhaps TRBD1 as D (5 bases). This CDR3 spans 13 amino acids. V shed 3 bases and J shed 4 bases, with 7 bases lying between them. CDR1 is SNHLY and CDR2 is FYNNEI in the germline V gene. The CDR3 spells CASSDRAGNTIYF. Written as DNA, the CDR3 is TGTGCCAGCAGTGACAGGGCCGGAAACACCATATATTTT.

The chain uses TRBV19 and TRBJ1-5, with D possibly being TRBD1 (6 bases). Trimming left V 7 bases short and J 3 bases short, with 13 bases between. This CDR3 has 14 amino acids. The germline V gene encodes CDR1 LNHDA and CDR2 SQIVND (reference sequence). The CDR3 DNA reads as TGTGCCAGTACCGACAGGTTTCACAATCAGCCCCAGCATTTT. Amino acid sequence: CASTDRFHNQPQHF.

The gene calls are TRBV4-3 and TRBJ1-3, with D perhaps matching TRBD1 (6 bases). CDR1 LGHNA and CDR2 YSLEER come from the germline V gene. The CDR3 is 15 residues long. V was cut by 0 bases and J by 4 bases, with 10 bases left in between. For the CDR3, the DNA is TGCGCCAGCAGCCAAGAGGCAGGGGCAGGAAACACCATATATTTT. Its translation is CASSQEAGAGNTIYF.

V usage is TRBV27 and J usage is TRBJ1-1; maybe TRBD1 (5 bases). The germline V and J ends were trimmed by 1 base and 4 bases, with 10 bases remaining between them. This CDR3 comprises 14 residues. Germline CDR1 reads MNHEY; CDR2 reads SMNVEV (reference sequence). The DNA of the CDR3 is TGTGCCAGCAGTTTATGGATGGGGGGCACTGAAGCTTTCTTT. It encodes CASSLWMGGTEAFF.

The chain joins TRBV7-9 to TRBJ1-1; 9 nucleotides align to TRBD1. Looked up from germline, CDR1 is SEHNR and CDR2 is FQNEAQ (reference sequence). Trimming at V came to 5 bases and at J to 11 bases, leaving 12 bases not matched to a gene. The length of the CDR3 is 14 residues. In nucleotides, the CDR3 is TGTGCCAGCAGCCATCATAGGGACAGGGTGAAGGCTTTCTTT. Translating it yields CASSHHRDRVKAFF.

In this sample, this clone turned up a few times. The chain uses TRBV28 and TRBJ2-7; D may be TRBD2 (5 bases). The CDR3 length is 16 residues. Deletions cut 8 bases from V and 6 bases from J, with 26 bases between. Germline lookup yields CDR1 MDHEN and CDR2 SYDVKM. CDR3 in amino acids: CASASLEGQIYGEQYF. In DNA, the CDR3 is TGTGCCAGCGCGTCTCTAGAGGGTCAAATATATGGCGAGCAGTACTTC.

This clone was counted only a few times. The V call is TRBV5-4, the J call TRBJ2-2; 7 bases agree with TRBD2. After removal of 6 bases from V and 12 bases from J, the junction contained 11 bases not matched to a gene. The CDR3 consists of 13 residues. CDR1 is SGHNT and CDR2 is YYREEE in the germline V gene (reference sequence). CDR3 sequence reads: CASNLVGGSQLFF. CDR3 in DNA: TGTGCCAGCAACCTGGTCGGGGGGTCGCAGCTGTTTTTT.

The rearrangement joins TRBV6-1 to TRBJ2-1, with D maybe TRBD2 (6 bases). Germline V lookup: CDR1 MNHNS, CDR2 SASEGT. V was cut by 5 bases and J by 6 bases, with 17 bases left in between. The CDR3 contains 15 residues. The CDR3 DNA is TGTGCCAGCAGTCCCGGTTCTAGCGTCCCCAATGAGCAGTTCTTC. This translates into CASSPGSSVPNEQFF.

The gene calls are TRBV27 and TRBJ2-7; maybe TRBD2 (5 bases). The germline V and J ends were trimmed by 3 bases and 3 bases, with 9 bases remaining between them. Germline-derived CDR1 and CDR2 are MNHEY and SMNVEV (reference sequence). This CDR3 has 13 residues. Written as DNA, the CDR3 is TGTGCCAGCAGTTTTCTTCGGGACTACGAGCAGTACTTC. Translation gives CASSFLRDYEQYF.

The chain recombines TRBV6-5 with TRBJ1-2, with TRBD1 as a possible D gene (6 bases). V was cut by 2 bases and J by 7 bases, with 14 bases left in between. Germline V gives CDR1 MNHEY, CDR2 SVGAGI. The CDR3 runs to 14 residues. For the CDR3, the DNA is TGTGCCAGCAGTTACGGGATAACAGGGTTTGGCTACACCTTC. Protein: CASSYGITGFGYTF.

The chain recombines TRBV5-1 with TRBJ2-1; D might be TRBD2 (6 bases). Trimming removed 0 bases at V and 7 bases at J, with 8 bases between. The germline gives CDR1 SGHRS, CDR2 YFSETQ. The CDR3 covers 13 residues. The CDR3 DNA follows: TGCGCCAGCAGCTTGGCCGGGGGTAATGAGCAGTTCTTC. This codes for CASSLAGGNEQFF. Together with reference TRBV5-1 and TRBJ2-1, the CDR3 gives the full variable domain: KAGVTQTPRYLIKTRGQQVTLSCSPISGHRSVSWYQQTPGQGLQFLFEYFSETQRNKGNFPGRFSGRQFSNSRSEMNVSTLELGDSALYLCASSLAGGNEQFFGPGTRLTVL.

This rearrangement joins TRBV4-1 to TRBJ2-7; 10 nucleotides line up with TRBD1. The CDR3 length is 15 residues. The V gene end was trimmed by 2 bases and the J gene end by 5 bases; junction bases not matched to a gene: 6. In germline, CDR1 is MGHRA, CDR2 YSYEKL. The CDR3 here is CASSQRGTGDNEQYV. In DNA form, the CDR3 reads TGCGCCAGCAGCCAAAGGGGGACAGGGGACAACGAGCAGTACGTC.

The chain has TRBV28 and TRBJ1-5; the D is unclear. V was trimmed by 8 bases and J by 3 bases, leaving 17 bases between them. Germline-derived CDR1 and CDR2 are MDHEN and SYDVKM. This CDR3 is 15 amino acids long. DNA for the CDR3: TGTGCCAGCCAACCCGGTCCAGGAAACAATCAGCCCCAGCATTTT. Translated, it gives CASQPGPGNNQPQHF.

This rearrangement joins TRBV30 to TRBJ2-3; TRBD2 agrees at 14 bases. The CDR3 loop spans 16 amino acids. CDR1 and CDR2 (germline): GTSNPN, SVGIG (reference sequence). Germline trimming cut 2 bases from V and 1 base from J; bases unmatched to any gene: 2. Here the CDR3 DNA reads TGTGCCTGGAGTCGGGGACTAGCGGGGGGCACAGATACGCAGTATTTT. Amino acids: CAWSRGLAGGTDTQYF.

This chain links TRBV11-2 with TRBJ1-1, with D possibly being TRBD1 (6 bases). V lost 6 bases and J 5 bases, leaving 10 bases between the germline ends. CDR1 and CDR2 (germline): SGHAT, FQNNGV. The CDR3 contains 12 residues. The CDR3 region is CASSQRGTEAFF. In nucleotides, the CDR3 is TGTGCCAGCAGTCAAAGGGGGACTGAAGCTTTCTTT. The full variable domain, its missing parts supplied by reference TRBV11-2 and TRBJ1-1, is EAGVAQSPRYKIIEKRQSVAFWCNPISGHATLYWYQQILGQGPKLLIQFQNNGVVDDSQLPKDRFSAERLKGVDSTLKIQPAKLEDSAVYLCASSQRGTEAFFGQGTRLTVV.

The V and J genes are TRBV6-6 and TRBJ2-1, with TRBD2 matching over 11 bases. CDR3 length: 15 amino acids. Germline V gene lookup returns CDR1 MNHNY and CDR2 SVGAGI (reference sequence). V was clipped by 5 bases and J by 3 bases; unmatched bases: 3. CDR3 bases: TGTGCCAGCAGTACGGGACTAGCGGTCTACAATGAGCAGTTCTTC. Translation: CASSTGLAVYNEQFF.

The V gene is TRBV27, the J gene TRBJ1-5; the D gene is possibly TRBD1 (6 bases). This CDR3 is built from 16 residues. The germline gives CDR1 MNHEY, CDR2 SMNVEV (reference sequence). Trimming took 0 bases from V and 5 from J, leaving 14 bases between them. The CDR3 nucleotides are TGTGCCAGCAGTTTATCGGGTGGGACATTCGATCAGCCCCAGCATTTT. Its translation: CASSLSGGTFDQPQHF.

V is TRBV5-1 and J is TRBJ2-1; the match to TRBD2 covers 12 bases. V was pared by 3 bases and J by 0 bases, with 7 bases of the junction left unmatched. Germline V gene data show CDR1 as SGHRS and CDR2 as YFSETQ. CDR3 size: 18 residues. The CDR3: CASSSRRTSGNSYNEQFF. CDR3 nucleotide sequence: TGCGCCAGCAGCTCAAGACGGACTAGCGGGAACTCCTACAATGAGCAGTTCTTC.

As DNA, the CDR3 is TGCGCCAGCAGCCGGGGACCGGGACAGGGGTTTAACGCAGATACGCAGTATTTT. Its protein product is CASSRGPGQGFNADTQYF. This chain uses TRBV5-1 with TRBJ2-3; 10 bases agree with TRBD1. CDR3 length equals 18 residues. CDR1 is SGHRS and CDR2 is YFSETQ in the germline V gene. Trimming cost V 4 bases and J 4 bases; bases outside gene matches: 15.

The genes are TRBV29-1 and TRBJ1-1; D is undetermined. The germline CDR1 and CDR2 sequences are SQVTM and ANQGSEA. Between the trimmed V and J ends, which lost 6 bases and 0 bases, there was a span of 8 bases. CDR3 length: 12 amino acids. The CDR3 sequence: CSVDYVNTEAFF. As DNA, the CDR3 is TGCAGCGTGGACTATGTGAACACTGAAGCTTTCTTT. Variable domain in full (rest from reference TRBV29-1 and TRBJ1-1): SAVISQKPSRDICQRGTSLTIQCQVDSQVTMMFWYRQQPGQSLTLIATANQGSEATYESGFVIDKFPISRPNLTFSTLTVSNMSPEDSSIYLCSVDYVNTEAFFGQGTRLTVV.

The rearrangement joins TRBV7-6 to TRBJ2-3, with 12 bases matching TRBD2. V gave up 3 bases and J gave up 0 bases; unmatched junction bases: 10. CDR3 length: 19 amino acids. The germline CDR1 and CDR2 sequences are SGHVS and FNYEAQ. Here the CDR3 reads CASSLTLGLAGSSTDTQYF. In DNA, the CDR3 is TGTGCCAGCAGCTTGACATTAGGACTAGCGGGGTCTAGCACAGATACGCAGTATTTT.

The chain has TRBV7-2 and TRBJ2-7; D is uncertain. This CDR3 is built from 14 residues. V lost 1 base, J lost 0 bases, and 7 bases lay in between. Germline lookup yields CDR1 SGHTA and CDR2 FQGNSA. CDR3 protein: CASSLDRSSYEQYF. CDR3 in DNA: TGTGCCAGCAGCTTAGATCGGTCCTCCTACGAGCAGTACTTC.

The chain joins TRBV29-1 to TRBJ2-3, with a tentative D call TRBD2 (5 bases). Trimming cost V 1 base and J 3 bases, with 14 bases left between them. This CDR3 comprises 15 residues. CDR1 is SQVTM and CDR2 is ANQGSEA in the germline V gene. The CDR3 spells CSVEVLRVGTDTQYF. The CDR3 nucleotides are TGCAGCGTTGAAGTCCTGCGGGTGGGGACAGATACGCAGTATTTT.

The chain links TRBV6-5 to TRBJ2-4; no firm D call. V dropped 0 bases and J dropped 6 bases, with 9 bases sitting between them. The CDR3 totals 14 residues. CDR1 and CDR2 (germline): MNHEY, SVGAGI. The CDR3 is CASSYSGILNIQYF. The CDR3 nucleotides read TGTGCCAGCAGTTACTCGGGCATTTTAAACATTCAGTACTTC.

The chain has TRBV2 and TRBJ2-1; TRBD2 aligns across 7 bases. The germline CDR1 and CDR2 sequences are SNHLY and FYNNEI. The CDR3 is made up of 16 amino acids. Germline trimming cut 2 bases from V and 0 bases from J; bases unmatched to any gene: 4. CDR3 residues: CASSETSASSYNEQFF. The CDR3 bases are TGTGCCAGCAGTGAAACTAGCGCAAGCTCCTACAATGAGCAGTTCTTC.

The chain uses TRBV5-1 and TRBJ1-4; D gene ambiguous. The CDR3 has 14 amino acids. V dropped 0 bases and J dropped 8 bases, with 11 bases sitting between them. Germline CDR1 is SGHRS and CDR2 is YFSETQ. For the CDR3, the DNA is TGCGCCAGCAGCTTGGAAGAGCCGAAGGAAAAACTGTTTTTT. It is translated as CASSLEEPKEKLFF.

The chain links TRBV7-8 to TRBJ1-2; a weak D match, TRBD1 (5 bases). V lost 7 bases and J 12 bases, leaving 21 bases between the germline ends. Germline CDR1 is SGHVS and CDR2 is FQNEAQ. The CDR3 extends over 13 amino acids. The CDR3 sequence is CASTLLSGDRHTF. The CDR3 nucleotides read TGTGCCAGCACCCTCCTGAGCGGGGACCGCCACACCTTC.

The rearrangement uses TRBV12-1 and TRBJ1-2. TRBV12-1 is an annotated pseudogene. The length of the CDR3 is 16 residues. For the CDR3, the DNA is TGTGCCAGGAGAAAAGCGGGCCGGCGCGACCTGGGGGGCTACACCTTC. This sequence encodes CARRKAGRRDLGGYTF.

CDR3 amino acids: CASSLGPMGTDTQYF. The CDR3 DNA reads as TGTGCCAGCAGTTTGGGGCCCATGGGTACAGATACGCAGTATTTT. V gene TRBV27 combines with J gene TRBJ2-3; D might be TRBD1 (5 bases). Germline V gene data show CDR1 as MNHEY and CDR2 as SMNVEV (reference sequence). The CDR3 covers 15 residues. V was clipped by 3 bases and J by 3 bases, with 13 bases between them.